The clone carrying this T cell receptor beta chain came up a few times. Its antigen is as yet unknown. This specimen belongs to a study of blood T cells in healthy people across ages. Sample-barcoded 5' priming and a J-beta primer mix drove a second PCR of roughly 6 to 12 cycles. TCRdb fed the 5' RACE reads into MiXCR, producing one record per CDR3 protein. The sample shows 950,000 to 1,200,000 distinct CDR3 sequences, around two fifths of them seen only once. Study-level results: Both naive CD4+ cell counts and diversity were greater in long-lived donors than in aged donors.

This receptor was identified in a man aged 18 to 30 in good health. Sample: blood.

The DNA for the CDR3 is TGTGCCAGCAGCAAGCCAGTACAGGCTGGCTACACCTTC. It yields the protein CASSKPVQAGYTF. The chain recombines TRBV21-1 with TRBJ1-2; the table calls TRBD1, which could not be checked here. TRBV21-1 has pseudogene status. The CDR3 is 13 amino acids.